Below are 17 T cell receptor beta chains sequenced from a single sample in a study of blood T cell repertoires in COVID-19. Here immunoSEQ multiplex PCR was the method, and the copy in TCRdb shows in-frame clones only, minus some. The top ten hold 7.5% to 8.5% of the sample, which has about 140,000 clones, approximately 86% seen once. Sequenced material: peripheral blood. The receptors here all came from a woman aged 55 to 70 with acute or convalescent COVID-19.

The chain combines TRBV5-1 with TRBJ2-1; 16 bases are a match to TRBD2. The CDR3 is made up of 17 amino acids. The trim removed 1 base at V and 7 bases at J, leaving 5 bases unmatched. The germline CDR1 and CDR2 sequences are SGHRS and YFSETQ. The CDR3 nucleotides read TGCGCCAGCAGCTTGCCGGGACTAGCGGGGGGGCAGAATGAGCAGTTCTTC. This sequence encodes CASSLPGLAGGQNEQFF.

The rearrangement joins TRBV12-5 to TRBJ1-6; the match to TRBD1 covers 8 bases. The CDR3 is made up of 15 amino acids. The ends lost 7 bases at V and 4 bases at J; junction bases unmatched: 6. The V gene's germline CDR1 is LGHNT and CDR2 FRNRAP. The CDR3 loop is CASAFGTGYNSPLHF. The CDR3 DNA reads TGTGCTAGTGCCTTCGGGACAGGTTATAATTCACCCCTCCACTTT.

This clone was seen once. This chain joins TRBV6-5 and TRBJ2-1; maybe TRBD2 (5 bases). The CDR3 length is 15 residues. The V gene lost 2 bases and the J gene lost 2 bases, with 10 bases spanning the gap. CDR1 is MNHEY, CDR2 SVGAGI, per germline. Here the CDR3 reads CASSYEGGTYNEQFF. The CDR3 DNA reads TGTGCCAGCAGTTACGAGGGTGGCACCTACAATGAGCAGTTCTTC.

The chain employs TRBV6-1 and TRBJ2-2; TRBD1 might be the D (5 bases). V was clipped by 2 bases and J by 4 bases, with 11 bases between them. CDR1 and CDR2 from the germline V gene are MNHNS and SASEGT. CDR3 length: 15 residues. CDR3 coding DNA: TGTGCCAGCAGTGAATGGGGCAGCAGCACCGGGGAGCTGTTTTTT. Amino acids: CASSEWGSSTGELFF.

The count of this clone is one. V and J are TRBV15 and TRBJ2-7; 7 bases match TRBD1. V shed 0 bases and J 5 bases; nucleotides not matched to a gene: 10. CDR1 and CDR2 (germline): LNHNV, YYDKDF (reference sequence). This CDR3 comprises 16 residues. CDR3 sequence reads: CATSRDDPSTGDEQYF. The DNA for the CDR3 is TGTGCCACCAGCAGAGATGACCCATCCACAGGGGACGAGCAGTACTTC.

This sequence joins TRBV2 and TRBJ2-7; D perhaps matches TRBD2 (6 bases). Germline assignment: CDR1 SNHLY and CDR2 FYNNEI. CDR3 length: 15 residues. Trimming cost V 6 bases and J 3 bases, with 18 bases left between them. The CDR3 sequence: CASRGVWGEIYEQYF. CDR3 nucleotide sequence: TGTGCCAGCAGGGGCGTTTGGGGGGAAATCTACGAGCAGTACTTC.

The CDR3 loop reads CASSQEPGSEQFF. CDR3 coding DNA: TGTGCCAGCAGCCAAGAACCGGGGAGTGAGCAGTTCTTC. The chain recombines TRBV4-2 with TRBJ2-1; maybe TRBD2 (5 bases). The germline V gene has CDR1 LGHNA and CDR2 YNFKEQ. V lost 0 bases to trimming and J lost 9 bases, with 9 bases between them. This CDR3 spans 13 amino acids.

This clone occurred once. This chain links TRBV7-6 with TRBJ1-2; D perhaps matches TRBD1 (5 bases). Germline loops: CDR1 SGHVS, CDR2 FNYEAQ. This CDR3 spans 14 amino acids. V was pared by 5 bases and J by 8 bases, with 18 bases between. CDR3 DNA sequence: TGTGCCAGCAGCCCTCTCGGGCAGGGAAAAGGCTACACCTTC. Residues: CASSPLGQGKGYTF.

The chain recombines TRBV18 with TRBJ1-1; 8 bases fit TRBD1. The CDR3 loop spans 16 amino acids. Germline lookup yields CDR1 KGHSH and CDR2 LQKENI. The J segment lost 3 bases and the V segment lost 5 bases, leaving 11 bases of the junction unmatched. The CDR3 here is CASSSSGGTADTEAFF. For the CDR3, the DNA is TGTGCCAGCTCATCGTCAGGGGGCACCGCAGACACTGAAGCTTTCTTT.

The chain combines TRBV28 with TRBJ2-5; the D is unclear. Germline V gene lookup returns CDR1 MDHEN and CDR2 SYDVKM. CDR3 length equals 12 residues. V lost 1 base and J 9 bases, leaving 9 bases between the germline ends. This CDR3 is CASSLYGLSQYF. As DNA, the CDR3 is TGTGCCAGCAGTTTATATGGGCTTTCCCAGTACTTC. The full variable domain, with the rest looked up from reference TRBV28 and TRBJ2-5, is DVKVTQSSRYLVKRTGEKVFLECVQDMDHENMFWYRQDPGLGLRLIYFSYDVKMKEKGDIPEGYSVSREKKERFSLILESASTNQTSMYLCASSLYGLSQYFGPGTRLLVL.

This clone appeared a few times. V usage is TRBV5-1 and J usage is TRBJ1-6; 9 bases are shared with TRBD1. Germline values: CDR1 SGHRS, CDR2 YFSETQ. This CDR3 region has 15 residues. Germline trimming cut 4 bases from V and 8 bases from J; bases unmatched to any gene: 7. The CDR3: CASSRATGGDSPLHF. CDR3 coding DNA: TGCGCCAGCAGCCGCGCGACAGGGGGAGATTCACCCCTCCACTTT.

The CDR3 nucleotides read TGCGCCAGCAGCCACCCGGACTTCAATGAGCAGTTCTTC. It specifies CASSHPDFNEQFF. V and J are TRBV4-1 and TRBJ2-1; weak D call: TRBD2 (5 bases). With 3 bases removed from V and 6 bases from J, the gap between germline ends came to 9 bases. This CDR3 has 13 amino acids. Germline V gene data show CDR1 as MGHRA and CDR2 as YSYEKL.

The V and J genes are TRBV28 and TRBJ1-5; TRBD1 aligns across 7 bases. The CDR3 totals 19 residues. Trimming at V came to 3 bases and at J to 0 bases, leaving 14 bases not matched to a gene. Germline CDR1 is MDHEN and CDR2 is SYDVKM. The CDR3: CASSLWDSQRHYSNQPQHF. The CDR3 nucleotides are TGTGCCAGCAGTTTGTGGGACAGCCAACGACACTATAGCAATCAGCCCCAGCATTTT.

This chain uses TRBV15 with TRBJ1-2, with 8 nucleotides matching TRBD1. V was pared by 6 bases and J by 6 bases, with 9 bases of the junction left unmatched. Germline V CDR1 and CDR2: LNHNV, YYDKDF (reference sequence). The CDR3 has 14 residues. As DNA, the CDR3 is TGTGCCACCAGTCAACGGACAGGGATCGATGGCTACACCTTC. It is translated as CATSQRTGIDGYTF.

This clone was counted only a few times. V usage is TRBV7-8 and J usage is TRBJ2-3; D might be TRBD2 (6 bases). The germline gives CDR1 SGHVS, CDR2 FQNEAQ. The V and J ends lost 4 bases and 0 bases respectively, with 14 bases between them. The CDR3 contains 16 residues. The CDR3 protein is CASSSLGGVSTDTQYF. For the CDR3, the DNA is TGTGCCAGCAGCTCCCTGGGCGGGGTAAGCACAGATACGCAGTATTTT.

The chain uses TRBV6-2 or TRBV6-3 and TRBJ2-7, with D hard to call. The CDR3 covers 13 residues. Germline V gene data show CDR1 as MNHEY and CDR2 as SVGEGT. Deletions cut 7 bases from V and 4 bases from J, with 14 bases between. CDR3 nucleotides: TGTGCCAGCACCCCCCGCGGCGTTTACGAGCAGTACTTC. Translation gives CASTPRGVYEQYF.

This chain connects TRBV2 to TRBJ1-2, with a weak D call TRBD1 (6 bases). Trimming stripped 6 bases from V and 4 bases from J, with 12 bases between. Germline V CDR1 and CDR2: SNHLY, FYNNEI. The CDR3 sequence is 13 residues long. The CDR3 DNA reads as TGTGCCAGCAGCCAGGACAGTGGCTATGGCTACACCTTC. Its translation is CASSQDSGYGYTF.